This passage covers 29 T cell receptor beta chains from one sample sequenced in a study of blood T cell repertoires in COVID-19. Profiling relied on immunoSEQ multiplex PCR, and the TCRdb table lists in-frame clones only, not all of them. The table shows about 46,000 clones, with over 75% occurring only once. Sequencing input: peripheral blood. The receptor source for this set is a man in his forties or fifties with acute or convalescent COVID-19.

The rearrangement joins TRBV28 to TRBJ2-2, with D unclear. The length of the CDR3 is 15 residues. V was trimmed by 5 bases and J by 1 base, leaving 11 bases between them. The V gene's germline CDR1 is MDHEN and CDR2 SYDVKM. CDR3 protein: CASSPFRGNTGELFF. In nucleotides, the CDR3 is TGTGCCAGCAGTCCCTTTAGAGGGAACACCGGGGAGCTGTTTTTT.

This clone was recorded once. DNA of the CDR3: TGTGCCAGCAGCTTGGAAGGGGGATACACCTTC. This gives the protein CASSLEGGYTF. The rearrangement uses TRBV5-5 and TRBJ1-2; the D gene is possibly TRBD1 (6 bases). The CDR3 loop spans 11 amino acids. V was cut by 0 bases and J by 11 bases, with 8 bases left in between. In germline, CDR1 is SGHKS, CDR2 YYEKEE (reference sequence). Supplemented by reference TRBV5-5 and TRBJ1-2, the full variable domain reads DAGVTQSPTHLIKTRGQQVTLRCSPISGHKSVSWYQQVLGQGPQFIFQYYEKEERGRGNFPDRFSARQFPNYSSELNVNALLLGDSALYLCASSLEGGYTFGSGTRLTVV.

This clone occurred a few times. The chain recombines TRBV29-1 with TRBJ1-1; tentative D call: TRBD1 (5 bases). CDR1 is SQVTM and CDR2 is ANQGSEA in the germline V gene. The CDR3 is 12 amino acids. The V end lost 7 bases, the J end lost 8 bases, and 17 bases lay between the germline ends. Here the CDR3 reads CSAYGGDREAFF. DNA of the CDR3: TGCAGCGCGTACGGGGGTGACAGAGAAGCTTTCTTT.

The chain employs TRBV7-2 and TRBJ2-3; tentative D call: TRBD1 (6 bases). V shed 0 bases and J shed 7 bases, with 14 bases lying between them. Germline values: CDR1 SGHTA, CDR2 FQGNSA. CDR3 length equals 15 residues. In DNA form, the CDR3 reads TGTGCCAGCAGCTTAGCGGGGGCTAAGACAAATACGCAGTATTTT. It yields the protein CASSLAGAKTNTQYF.

A single count supports this clone. Other DNA sequences from this sample encode an identical CDR3 as well. This chain uses TRBV9 with TRBJ2-7; D might be TRBD1 (5 bases). Germline V lookup: CDR1 SGDLS, CDR2 YYNGEE. The length of the CDR3 is 14 residues. V was clipped by 0 bases and J by 3 bases, with 10 bases between them. CDR3 sequence reads: CASSVGQGNYEQYF. CDR3 in DNA: TGTGCCAGCAGCGTAGGCCAGGGAAACTACGAGCAGTACTTC.

The chain links TRBV3-1 (or the pseudogene TRBV3-2) to TRBJ2-3; TRBD2 matches at 13 bases. Losses at the gene ends were 5 bases for V and 1 base for J; bases not matched to a gene: 3. This CDR3 comprises 16 residues. The germline CDR1 and CDR2 sequences are LGHDT and YNNKEL (reference sequence). As DNA, the CDR3 is TGTGCCAGCAGCTCCGGGACTAGCGGGGGCACAGATACGCAGTATTTT. Translating it yields CASSSGTSGGTDTQYF.

V and J are TRBV29-1 and TRBJ1-4; D is perhaps TRBD1 (6 bases). The CDR3 extends over 12 amino acids. Trimming took 6 bases from V and 8 from J, leaving 13 bases between them. Germline V gene lookup returns CDR1 SQVTM and CDR2 ANQGSEA. CDR3 nucleotides: TGCAGCGTGCTGACAGGTGGGGAAAAACTGTTTTTT. This sequence encodes CSVLTGGEKLFF.

The chain joins TRBV5-5 to TRBJ2-7; D possibly corresponds to TRBD2 (6 bases). Germline V gene lookup returns CDR1 SGHKS and CDR2 YYEKEE (reference sequence). This CDR3 is 14 amino acids long. Trimming pared 2 bases from V and 0 bases from J, leaving 9 bases between. Written as DNA, the CDR3 is TGTGCCAGCAGCTTCCGGGACTTCTCCTACGAGCAGTACTTC. This codes for CASSFRDFSYEQYF.

The chain recombines TRBV5-6 with TRBJ2-5; 7 bases are a match to TRBD2. This CDR3 has 14 residues. Trimming took 4 bases from V and 4 from J; bases not matched to a gene: 7. Germline V gives CDR1 SGHDT, CDR2 YYEEEE. The CDR3, as DNA: TGTGCCAGCAGCATGGGGGGGGTCCTAGAGACCCAGTACTTC. Translated, it gives CASSMGGVLETQYF.

This sequence joins TRBV2 and TRBJ1-3; 7 nucleotides match TRBD1. Germline loops: CDR1 SNHLY, CDR2 FYNNEI. Trimming at V came to 0 bases and at J to 8 bases, leaving 4 bases not matched to a gene. The CDR3 contains 14 residues. This CDR3 reads CASSEAQGGHTIYF. Written as DNA, the CDR3 is TGTGCCAGCAGTGAAGCCCAGGGGGGACACACCATATATTTT.

This clone came up a few times. V and J are TRBV6-6 and TRBJ1-1; D remains unclear. The CDR3 length is 12 residues. Germline CDR1 reads MNHNY; CDR2 reads SVGAGI (reference sequence). Deletions cut 2 bases from V and 7 bases from J, with 8 bases between. CDR3 amino acids: CASSYLGSEAFF. DNA for the CDR3: TGTGCCAGCAGTTACCTTGGGAGTGAAGCTTTCTTT.

V gene TRBV7-3 combines with J gene TRBJ2-1; D is unclear. The ends were cut back, 2 bases at V and 8 bases at J, with 7 bases in the middle. This CDR3 comprises 12 residues. The germline gives CDR1 SGHTA, CDR2 FQGTGA. The CDR3 region is CASSLSGDEQFF. In DNA, the CDR3 is TGTGCCAGCAGCTTATCCGGTGATGAGCAGTTCTTC. Based on the CDR3 plus reference TRBV7-3 and TRBJ2-1, the full variable domain is GAGVSQTPSNKVTEKGKYVELRCDPISGHTALYWYRQSLGQGPEFLIYFQGTGAADDSGLPNDRFFAVRPEGSVSTLKIQRTERGDSAVYLCASSLSGDEQFFGPGTRLTVL.

The V gene is TRBV19, the J gene TRBJ1-2; TRBD1 aligns across 11 bases. There are 13 residues in the CDR3. Trimming cost V 5 bases and J 5 bases; bases outside gene matches: 1. Germline V gene lookup returns CDR1 LNHDA and CDR2 SQIVND (reference sequence). DNA of the CDR3: TGTGCCAGTAGTGGACAGGGGGCGTATGGCTACACCTTC. It is translated as CASSGQGAYGYTF.

This clone was counted only a few times. The J gene is TRBJ1-3, the V gene TRBV9; D call uncertain. The CDR3 has 15 amino acids. The germline gives CDR1 SGDLS, CDR2 YYNGEE. Between the trimmed V and J ends, which lost 0 bases and 4 bases, there was a span of 11 bases. The CDR3: CASSVDTASGNTIYF. The DNA of the CDR3 is TGTGCCAGCAGCGTAGACACAGCCTCGGGAAACACCATATATTTT.

The V gene is TRBV9, the J gene TRBJ1-2; D is uncertain. The CDR3 is 13 residues long. From germline, CDR1 is SGDLS and CDR2 YYNGEE. V shed 0 bases and J shed 4 bases, with 7 bases lying between them. The CDR3 DNA reads TGTGCCAGCAGCGTAGAGGACTTCTATGGCTACACCTTC. Translation gives CASSVEDFYGYTF.

Only a few counts were recorded for this clone. The gene calls are TRBV29-1 and TRBJ1-1; a weak D match, TRBD1 (6 bases). This CDR3 region has 11 residues. CDR1 SQVTM and CDR2 ANQGSEA come from the germline V gene. CDR3 sequence (DNA): TGCAGATCAGGGGAGAGGAATGAAGCTTTCTTT. This translates into CRSGERNEAFF.

This clone appeared once. The genes are TRBV4-3 and TRBJ1-2; D is ambiguous. Per germline, CDR1 LGHNA and CDR2 YSLEER. The length of the CDR3 is 13 residues. V was pared by 6 bases and J by 3 bases, with 11 bases between. The CDR3 is CASSGWGDYGYTF. The CDR3 bases are TGCGCCAGCAGTGGTTGGGGAGACTATGGCTACACCTTC.

The V gene is TRBV7-9, the J gene TRBJ2-1, with 11 bases matching TRBD2. V shed 9 bases and J 9 bases; nucleotides not matched to a gene: 10. Per germline, CDR1 SEHNR and CDR2 FQNEAQ (reference sequence). CDR3 length equals 14 residues. The CDR3 here is CASSGGAFLLEQFF. The CDR3 DNA sequence: TGTGCCAGTAGCGGGGGGGCCTTTCTTCTTGAGCAGTTCTTC. The variable domain in full, with the rest retrieved from reference TRBV7-9 and TRBJ2-1, is DTGVSQNPRHKITKRGQNVTFRCDPISEHNRLYWYRQTLGQGPEFLTYFQNEAQLEKSRLLSDRFSAERPKGSFSTLEIQRTEQGDSAMYLCASSGGAFLLEQFFGPGTRLTVL.

The V gene is TRBV3-1 (or the pseudogene TRBV3-2), the J gene TRBJ2-7; 13 bases map to TRBD2. Unmatched junction bases numbered 1, after V lost 1 base and J lost 4 bases. The germline V gene has CDR1 LGHDT and CDR2 YNNKEL (reference sequence). There are 15 residues in the CDR3. CDR3 sequence (DNA): TGTGCCAGCAGCCAAGGGACTAGCGGGAGTTACGAGCAGTACTTC. It codes for CASSQGTSGSYEQYF.

The rearrangement uses TRBV28 and TRBJ1-2, with 7 bases fitting TRBD1. CDR3 length: 13 residues. Trimming took 7 bases from V and 6 from J; bases not matched to a gene: 8. The V gene's germline CDR1 is MDHEN and CDR2 SYDVKM. The CDR3 sequence: CASIWRQGDGYTF. CDR3 sequence (DNA): TGTGCCAGCATCTGGAGGCAGGGGGATGGCTACACCTTC.

This chain connects TRBV27 to TRBJ2-7, with 8 bases aligning to TRBD1. The length of the CDR3 is 16 residues. Germline CDR1 is MNHEY and CDR2 is SMNVEV (reference sequence). The trim removed 2 bases at V and 2 bases at J, leaving 8 bases unmatched. The CDR3 here is CASSLTGQGGPYEQYF. CDR3 DNA sequence: TGTGCCAGCAGTTTAACCGGACAGGGAGGCCCCTACGAGCAGTACTTC.

This chain connects TRBV7-3 to TRBJ2-6; no clear D gene. The CDR3 loop spans 16 amino acids. V shed 2 bases and J shed 0 bases, with 8 bases lying between them. Germline assignment: CDR1 SGHTA and CDR2 FQGTGA. For the CDR3, the DNA is TGTGCCAGCAGCTTAGTGGGCTTCTCTGGGGCCAACGTCCTGACTTTC. This translates into CASSLVGFSGANVLTF.

The chain uses TRBV6-2 or TRBV6-3 and TRBJ1-4; D is uncertain. The CDR3 sequence is 12 residues long. V was trimmed by 5 bases and J by 10 bases, leaving 11 bases between them. Per germline, CDR1 MNHEY and CDR2 SVGEGT. CDR3: CASSPIEGKLFF. For the CDR3, the DNA is TGTGCCAGCAGTCCCATTGAGGGAAAACTGTTTTTT.

The chain uses TRBV4-2 and TRBJ2-3; 8 bases agree with TRBD2. The CDR3 is 18 residues long. The V gene's germline CDR1 is LGHNA and CDR2 YNFKEQ. J was trimmed by 3 bases and V by 2 bases; bases with no gene match: 13. DNA of the CDR3: TGTGCCAGCAGCCAACAACCGGGGGGGGCGTTGAGAACAGATACGCAGTATTTT. It is translated as CASSQQPGGALRTDTQYF.

The rearrangement joins TRBV5-6 to TRBJ1-2; no clear D gene. CDR3 length: 13 amino acids. Trimming took 4 bases from V and 8 from J, leaving 15 bases between them. Germline CDR1 SGHDT, CDR2 YYEEEE. The CDR3 region is CASSPHTQIGYTF. In DNA form, the CDR3 reads TGTGCCAGCAGCCCCCACACCCAGATCGGCTACACCTTC.

The V call is TRBV3-1 (or the pseudogene TRBV3-2), the J call TRBJ2-1; TRBD2 aligns across 9 bases. Trimming removed 5 bases from V and 10 bases from J; junction bases left unmatched: 12. Germline V gene sequence: CDR1 LGHDT, CDR2 YNNKEL (reference sequence). The CDR3 runs to 15 residues. CDR3 in amino acids: CASSFDGSGSLEQFF. DNA of the CDR3: TGTGCCAGCAGCTTCGATGGTAGCGGGAGTTTGGAGCAGTTCTTC.

The chain recombines TRBV11-1 with TRBJ2-3; 10 nucleotides agree with TRBD2. Germline V gene lookup returns CDR1 SGHAT and CDR2 FQDESV (reference sequence). CDR3 length equals 15 residues. V trimming: 5 bases; J trimming: 7 bases; junction bases outside the gene matches: 9. The CDR3 loop reads CASSLSSGSTHTQYF. CDR3 bases: TGTGCCAGCAGCCTTTCTAGCGGGAGTACACATACGCAGTATTTT.

This chain links TRBV9 with TRBJ2-1; TRBD2 matches 8 bases. CDR3 size: 16 residues. Germline V gene lookup returns CDR1 SGDLS and CDR2 YYNGEE. J gave up 6 bases and V 0 bases, and 8 bases lay outside the gene matches. The DNA of the CDR3 is TGTGCCAGCAGCGTAGTGGCGGGAGGAGTAGGCAATGAGCAGTTCTTC. It is translated as CASSVVAGGVGNEQFF. Variable domain in full (rest from reference TRBV9 and TRBJ2-1): DSGVTQTPKHLITATGQRVTLRCSPRSGDLSVYWYQQSLDQGLQFLIQYYNGEERAKGNILERFSAQQFPDLHSELNLSSLELGDSALYFCASSVVAGGVGNEQFFGPGTRLTVL.

The chain recombines TRBV6-5 with TRBJ2-5; 10 bases align to TRBD2. The V gene end was trimmed by 11 bases and the J gene end by 4 bases; junction bases not matched to a gene: 10. The CDR3 totals 14 residues. Germline CDR1 reads MNHEY; CDR2 reads SVGAGI. Written as DNA, the CDR3 is TGTGCCGGAGGAAGCGGGGGGGCCTCAGAGACCCAGTACTTC. Its protein is CAGGSGGASETQYF.